Following are 5 T cell receptor beta chains from one sample sequenced in a study of T cells in Graves' hyperthyroidism and ophthalmopathy. Using RNA transcripts as the source, TCR beta CDR3 regions were amplified. In the first-round RT-PCR of the TCR CDR3, the HTBI primer set was used. TCRdb reprocessed the multiplex PCR reads with MiXCR, giving one entry per CDR3 protein. The sample shows under 450,000 distinct CDR3 sequences, about 15% of them seen only once. Material for sequencing was blood. These TCRs come from a woman aged 30 to 39 with Graves' hyperthyroidism that later progressed to Graves' ophthalmopathy.

The gene calls are TRBV12-3 or TRBV12-4 and TRBJ1-2; D is possibly TRBD1 (6 bases). Trimming stripped 5 bases from V and 4 bases from J, with 17 bases between. This CDR3 is built from 15 residues. As DNA, the CDR3 is TGTGCCAGCAGTCCTAAGCTAACAGGGTCCTATGGCTACACCTTC. It yields the protein CASSPKLTGSYGYTF.

This clonotype was seen a few times. The chain uses TRBV27 and TRBJ1-5, with D perhaps matching TRBD1 (5 bases). The V end lost 4 bases, the J end lost 9 bases, and 13 bases lay between the germline ends. Germline loops: CDR1 MNHEY, CDR2 SMNVEV (reference sequence). The CDR3 is 13 residues long. CDR3 residues: CASSSSRGSPQHF. The CDR3, as DNA: TGTGCCAGCAGTTCCTCACGGGGGTCGCCCCAGCATTTT.

This clonotype occurred once. The chain has TRBV2 and TRBJ2-1, with 11 nucleotides matching TRBD2. The trim removed 6 bases at V and 10 bases at J, leaving 17 bases unmatched. This CDR3 spans 17 amino acids. Germline CDR1 and CDR2: SNHLY and FYNNEI. CDR3 sequence: CASRREIAGGPSGEQFF. The DNA for the CDR3 is TGTGCCAGCAGAAGAGAGATAGCGGGGGGGCCGAGCGGGGAGCAGTTCTTC.

This clonotype was seen at least ten times. V usage is TRBV6-1 and J usage is TRBJ1-2; 8 bases map to TRBD1. Germline V gene lookup returns CDR1 MNHNS and CDR2 SASEGT. J lost 0 bases, V lost 5 bases, and 8 bases had no gene match. The CDR3 spans 16 residues. CDR3 coding DNA: TGTGCCAGCAGTTATCAGACAGGGGTCCCTAACTATGGCTACACCTTC. This codes for CASSYQTGVPNYGYTF.

This rearrangement joins TRBV5-1 to TRBJ2-1; 13 bases match TRBD2. The germline CDR1 and CDR2 sequences are SGHRS and YFSETQ. The CDR3 has 20 amino acids. Trimming took 4 bases from V and 5 from J; bases not matched to a gene: 18. The CDR3 region has the DNA TGCGCCAGCAGCCCCCGGGGGGCCGGGACTAGCGGGAAACGTAACAATGAGCAGTTCTTC. Protein: CASSPRGAGTSGKRNNEQFF.